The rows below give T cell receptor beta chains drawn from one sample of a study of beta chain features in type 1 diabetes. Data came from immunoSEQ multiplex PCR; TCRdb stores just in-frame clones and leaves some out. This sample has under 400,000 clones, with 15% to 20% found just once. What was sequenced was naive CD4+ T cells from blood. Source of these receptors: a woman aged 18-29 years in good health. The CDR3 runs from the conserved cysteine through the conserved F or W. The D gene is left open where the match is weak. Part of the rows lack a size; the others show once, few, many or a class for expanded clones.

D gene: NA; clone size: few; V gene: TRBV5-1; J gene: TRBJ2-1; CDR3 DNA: TGCGCCAGCAGCTTGGGACAGGCCTCCTACAATGAGCAGTTCTTC; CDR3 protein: CASSLGQASYNEQFF
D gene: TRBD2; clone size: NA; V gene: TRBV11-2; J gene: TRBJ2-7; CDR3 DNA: TGTGCCAGCAGCTTAGGACTAGCGGCTGTTGAGCAGTACTTC; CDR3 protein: CASSLGLAAVEQYF
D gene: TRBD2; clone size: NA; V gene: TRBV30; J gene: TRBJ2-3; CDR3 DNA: TGTGCCTGGAGCCGCCCTCTAGCGGAGATCTCTAGCACAGATACGCAGTATTTT; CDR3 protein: CAWSRPLAEISSTDTQYF
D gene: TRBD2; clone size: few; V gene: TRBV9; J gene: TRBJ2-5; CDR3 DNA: TGTGCCAGCAGCGTATACGGGGGGGCCCGGGAGACCCAGTACTTC; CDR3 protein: CASSVYGGARETQYF
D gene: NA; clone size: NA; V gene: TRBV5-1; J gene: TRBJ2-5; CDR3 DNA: TGCGCCAGCAGCTTGGCCAGTCCCATCGGGGAGACCCAGTACTTC; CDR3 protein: CASSLASPIGETQYF
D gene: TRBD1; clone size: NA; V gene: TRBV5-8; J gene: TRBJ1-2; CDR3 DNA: TGTGCCAGCAGCTTTGACAGGGGCGGCTACACCTTC; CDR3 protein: CASSFDRGGYTF
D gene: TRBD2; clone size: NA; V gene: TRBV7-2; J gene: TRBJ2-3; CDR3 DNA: TGTGCCAGCAGCATCCGACTAGCGTTCAGCACAGATACGCAGTATTTT; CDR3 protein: CASSIRLAFSTDTQYF
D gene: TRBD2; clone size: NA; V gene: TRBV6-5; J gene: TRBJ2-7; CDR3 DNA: TGTGCCAGCACCCGGACTAGCGGGTACTACGAGCAGTACTTC; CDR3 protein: CASTRTSGYYEQYF
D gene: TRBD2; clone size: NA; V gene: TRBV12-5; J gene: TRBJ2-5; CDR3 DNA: TGTGCTAGTGGCCCACCCTCTAGCGGGGAAGAGACCCAGTACTTC; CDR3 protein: CASGPPSSGEETQYF
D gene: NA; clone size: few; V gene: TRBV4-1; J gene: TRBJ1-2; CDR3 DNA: TGCGCCAGCAGGTCAGCGACTAACTATGGCTACACCTTC; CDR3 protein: CASRSATNYGYTF
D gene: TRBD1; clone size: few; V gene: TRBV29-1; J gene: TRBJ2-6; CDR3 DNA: TGCAGCGGCGACGGTGGGGGAACCGGGACAGGGGGCGCTGGGGCCAACGTCCTGACTTTC; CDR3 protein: CSGDGGGTGTGGAGANVLTF
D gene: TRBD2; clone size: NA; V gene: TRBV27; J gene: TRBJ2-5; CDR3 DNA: TGTGCCAGCGGATCCAGGACTAGCGGGAGGGTCCAGCAGTACTTC; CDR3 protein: CASGSRTSGRVQQYF
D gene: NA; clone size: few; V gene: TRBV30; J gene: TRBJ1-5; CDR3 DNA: TGTGCCTGGGGTCGGGGGTTCCAGCCCCAGCATTTT; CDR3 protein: CAWGRGFQPQHF
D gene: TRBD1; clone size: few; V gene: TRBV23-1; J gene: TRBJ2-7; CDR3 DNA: TGCGCCAGCAGAGGACAGGGCGACCGCGGCGGGTACTTC; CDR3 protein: CASRGQGDRGGYF
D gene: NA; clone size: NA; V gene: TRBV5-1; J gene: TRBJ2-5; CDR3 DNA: TGCGCCAGCTGTCCGGGGGGCCTCTACCAAGAGACCCAGTACTTC; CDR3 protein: CASCPGGLYQETQYF
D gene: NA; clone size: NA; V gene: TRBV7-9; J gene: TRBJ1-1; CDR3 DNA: TGTGCCAGCAGCTTATTAGAGAACACTGAAGCTTTCTTT; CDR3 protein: CASSLLENTEAFF
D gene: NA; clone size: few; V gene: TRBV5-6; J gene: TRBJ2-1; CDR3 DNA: TGTGCCAGCAGCCGAACTTTGGAGGTGGAGTTCTTC; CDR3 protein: CASSRTLEVEFF
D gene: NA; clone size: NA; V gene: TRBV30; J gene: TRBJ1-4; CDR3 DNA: TGTGCCTGCCCCCGGGGTCCTACTAATGAAAAACTGTTTTTT; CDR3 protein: CACPRGPTNEKLFF
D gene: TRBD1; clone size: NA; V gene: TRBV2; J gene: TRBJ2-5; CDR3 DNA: TGTGCCAGCAGTTCGGGACAGGGGGCTGAGACCCAGTACTTC; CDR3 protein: CASSSGQGAETQYF
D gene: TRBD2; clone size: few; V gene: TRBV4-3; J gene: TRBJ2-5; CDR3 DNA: TGCGCCAGCAGCCAAGTTCTGGGGGCGGGGGGCCTCCAAGAGACCCAGTACTTC; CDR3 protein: CASSQVLGAGGLQETQYF
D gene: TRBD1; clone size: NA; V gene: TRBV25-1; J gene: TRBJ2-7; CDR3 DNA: TGTGCCAGCAGTGAATTGGAGAATTACAGGGGAAGCTCCTACGAGCAGTACTTC; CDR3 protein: CASSELENYRGSSYEQYF
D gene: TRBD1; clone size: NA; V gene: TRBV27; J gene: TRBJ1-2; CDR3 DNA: TGTGCCAGCAGTTTCTTACAGGGGGCTGGAGGCTACACCTTC; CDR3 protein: CASSFLQGAGGYTF
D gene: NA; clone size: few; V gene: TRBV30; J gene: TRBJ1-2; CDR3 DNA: TGTGCCTGGTCCTGGGGTATGGGCAGGGCGACTGGCTACACCTTC; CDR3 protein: CAWSWGMGRATGYTF
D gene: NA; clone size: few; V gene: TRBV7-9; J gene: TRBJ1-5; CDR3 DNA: TGTGCCAGCAGCTTAGCCAGGGGCGCGAGGCAGGAACAGCCCCAGCATTTT; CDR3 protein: CASSLARGARQEQPQHF
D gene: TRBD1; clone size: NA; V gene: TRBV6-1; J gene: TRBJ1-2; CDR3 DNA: TGTGCCAGCAGTGAGCCGGGACAGGGGAACTATGGCTACACCTTC; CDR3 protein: CASSEPGQGNYGYTF
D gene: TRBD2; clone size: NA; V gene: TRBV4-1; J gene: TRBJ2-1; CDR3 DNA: TGCGCCAGCAGCCCCAAAGGCGCGGGGGGGAATGAGCAGTTCTTC; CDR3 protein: CASSPKGAGGNEQFF
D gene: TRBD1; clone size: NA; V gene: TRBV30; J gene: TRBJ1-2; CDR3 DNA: TGTGCCTGGAGAGGGACAGGGCTGATACTAAACTATGGCTACACCTTC; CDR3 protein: CAWRGTGLILNYGYTF
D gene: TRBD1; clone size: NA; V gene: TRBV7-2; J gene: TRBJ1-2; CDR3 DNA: TGTGCCAGCAGCCTCACCCGGGACAGGGGCTATGGAGGCTACACCTTC; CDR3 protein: CASSLTRDRGYGGYTF
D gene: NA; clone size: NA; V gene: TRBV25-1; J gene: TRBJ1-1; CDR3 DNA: TGTGCCAGCAGTGAATTGGACGCAGGGGATACTGAAGCTTTCTTT; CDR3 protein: CASSELDAGDTEAFF
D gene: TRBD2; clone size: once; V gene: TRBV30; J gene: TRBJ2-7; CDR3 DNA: TGTGCCTGGAGCCCCCAAGCGGGGGGCTACGAGCAGTACTTC; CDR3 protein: CAWSPQAGGYEQYF
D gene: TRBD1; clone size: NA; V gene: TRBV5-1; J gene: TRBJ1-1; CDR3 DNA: TGCGCCAGCAGATCCGGGACAGGGGATTGGATGACTGAAGCTTTCTTT; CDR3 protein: CASRSGTGDWMTEAFF
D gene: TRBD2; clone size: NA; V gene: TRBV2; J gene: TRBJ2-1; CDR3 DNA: TGTGCCAGCACCGCGGGGGGTTCTTTCGATGAGCAGTTCTTC; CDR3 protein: CASTAGGSFDEQFF
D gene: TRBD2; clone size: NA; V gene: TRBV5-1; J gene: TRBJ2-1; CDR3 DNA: TGCGCCAGCAGCGTCCTAGCGGGGTCCTACAATGAGCAGTTCTTC; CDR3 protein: CASSVLAGSYNEQFF
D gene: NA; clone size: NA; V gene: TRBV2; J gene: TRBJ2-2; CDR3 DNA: TGTGCCAGCAGTGAGCGGGGAGGGGAGCTGTTTTTT; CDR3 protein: CASSERGGELFF
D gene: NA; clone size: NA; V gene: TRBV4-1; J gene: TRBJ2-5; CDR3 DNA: TGCGCCAGCAGCCAAACCCGTGGGGGGGAGACCCAGTACTTC; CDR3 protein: CASSQTRGGETQYF
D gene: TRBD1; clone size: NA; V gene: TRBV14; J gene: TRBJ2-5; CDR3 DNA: TGTGCCAGCAGCCAATGGGACAGGGGAGGAGAGACCCAGTACTTC; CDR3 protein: CASSQWDRGGETQYF
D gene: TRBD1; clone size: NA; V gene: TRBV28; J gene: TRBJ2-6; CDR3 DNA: TGTGCCAGCAGATCGGGACAGTCTCTCTCTGGGGCCAACGTCCTGACTTTC; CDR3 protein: CASRSGQSLSGANVLTF
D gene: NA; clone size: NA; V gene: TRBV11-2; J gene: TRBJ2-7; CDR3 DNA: TGTGCCAGCAGCTCCCCGTCCGAGCAGTACTTC; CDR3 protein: CASSSPSEQYF
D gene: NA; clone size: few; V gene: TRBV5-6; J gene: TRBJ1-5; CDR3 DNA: TGTGCCAGCAGCTTGGCTCGCCAGGCCGATCGACAGCCCCAGCATTTT; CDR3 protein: CASSLARQADRQPQHF
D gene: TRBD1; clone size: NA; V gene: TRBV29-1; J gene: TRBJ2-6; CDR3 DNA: TGCAGCGTTGGAGGGGGCGCCGGCTCTGGGGCCAACGTCCTGACTTTC; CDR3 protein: CSVGGGAGSGANVLTF
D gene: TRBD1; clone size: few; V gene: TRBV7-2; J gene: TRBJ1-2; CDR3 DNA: TGTGCCAGCAGCGCCCGGACAGGTGCGCGGGATGGCTACACCTTC; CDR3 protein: CASSARTGARDGYTF
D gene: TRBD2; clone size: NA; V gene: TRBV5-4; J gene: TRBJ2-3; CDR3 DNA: TGTGCCAGCAGTCCGCGGACTAGTTTGGGAGATACGCAGTATTTT; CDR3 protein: CASSPRTSLGDTQYF
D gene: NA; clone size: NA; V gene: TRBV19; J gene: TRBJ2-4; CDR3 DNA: TGTGCCAGTAGTCGAGTACCCGTAGCCAAAAACATTCAGTACTTC; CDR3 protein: CASSRVPVAKNIQYF
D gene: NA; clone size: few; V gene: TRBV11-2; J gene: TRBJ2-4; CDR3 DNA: TGTGCCAGCAGCATCAGACAGTTAGCCAAAAACATTCAGTACTTC; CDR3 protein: CASSIRQLAKNIQYF
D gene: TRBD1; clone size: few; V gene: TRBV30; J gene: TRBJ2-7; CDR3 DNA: TGTGCCTGGAGTAGGACAGGGGCCGAGTACGAGCAGTACTTC; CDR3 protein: CAWSRTGAEYEQYF
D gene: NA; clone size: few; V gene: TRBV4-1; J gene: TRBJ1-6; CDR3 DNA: TGCGCCAGCAGCCGGGGGGGCCAGGGCATCGATTCACCCCTCCACTTT; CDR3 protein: CASSRGGQGIDSPLHF
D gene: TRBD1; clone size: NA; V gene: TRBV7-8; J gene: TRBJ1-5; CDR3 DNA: TGTGCCAGCAGCACCAGACAGGGGCAGCCCCAGCATTTT; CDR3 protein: CASSTRQGQPQHF
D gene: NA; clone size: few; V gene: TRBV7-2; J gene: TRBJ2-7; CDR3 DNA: TGTGCCAGCAGCCCGCGGAGGGTCTCCTACGAGCAGTACTTC; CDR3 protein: CASSPRRVSYEQYF
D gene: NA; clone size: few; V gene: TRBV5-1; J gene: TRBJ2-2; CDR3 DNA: TGCGCCAGCAACCCCTGGACAGAGAACACCGGGGAGCTGTTTTTT; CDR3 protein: CASNPWTENTGELFF
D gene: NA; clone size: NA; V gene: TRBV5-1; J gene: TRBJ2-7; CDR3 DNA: TGCGCCAGCAGCTGGGGGGTGACTAGGAATTTCTACGAGCAGTACTTC; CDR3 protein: CASSWGVTRNFYEQYF
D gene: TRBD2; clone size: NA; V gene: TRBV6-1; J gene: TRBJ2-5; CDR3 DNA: TGTGCCATCAGTTCCCTAGCGGGCCAAGAGACCCAGTACTTC; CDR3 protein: CAISSLAGQETQYF
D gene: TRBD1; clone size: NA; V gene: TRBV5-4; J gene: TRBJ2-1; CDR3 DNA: TGTGCCAGCAGTAGGGACAGGCAGAATGAGCAGTTCTTC; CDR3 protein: CASSRDRQNEQFF